This is a list of T cell receptor beta chains from one sample in a study of blood T cell repertoires in COVID-19. The method was immunoSEQ multiplex PCR; TCRdb's version includes in-frame clones alone and lacks a portion of them. The table has 200,000 to 300,000 clones, approximately 87% seen once; the top ten hold 8% to 9.5%. Sequenced: peripheral blood. The receptors shown here come from a human donor in a cohort sampled during active COVID-19. Each CDR3 is given with its conserved first and last residue. A D gene is named only where the DNA matches it firmly. The size field is filled for only some rows; it gives once, few, many or a size class.

J,size,D,V,DNA,CDR3
TRBJ2-5,once,TRBD2,TRBV29-1,TGCAGCGTTGGGCCCCAGCTGCGAGCGGGGACCCAAGAGACCCAGTACTTC,CSVGPQLRAGTQETQYF
TRBJ2-1,-,-,TRBV9,TGTGCCAGCAGCCTAGGACTCGCCTCCTACAATGAGCAGTTCTTC,CASSLGLASYNEQFF
TRBJ2-3,-,-,TRBV11-2,TGTGCCAGCAGCTTAAACAGATACACAGATACGCAGTATTTT,CASSLNRYTDTQYF
TRBJ2-7,-,TRBD2,TRBV6-1,TGTGCCAGCAGTGAGAGCGGGAACTACGAGCAGTACTTC,CASSESGNYEQYF
TRBJ2-7,-,TRBD1,TRBV19,TGTGCCAGTAGTGTCACAGGGGGCGAGCAGTACTTC,CASSVTGGEQYF
TRBJ2-1,-,TRBD2,TRBV5-4,TGTGCCAGCAGCTTGGAACTAGCGGGGGGAAGGAATGAGCAGTTCTTC,CASSLELAGGRNEQFF
TRBJ1-2,few,TRBD1,TRBV6-2/TRBV6-3,TGTGCCAGCAGTTACACGCGGGACAGACAAGCTAACTATGGCTACACCTTC,CASSYTRDRQANYGYTF
TRBJ2-2,few,-,TRBV7-3,TGTGCCAGCAGCCCTAACGGGCGGGGCACCGGGGAGCTGTTTTTT,CASSPNGRGTGELFF
TRBJ1-2,once,-,TRBV12-3/TRBV12-4,TGTGCCAGCAGTGTCGGACTCTTCTATGGCTACACCTTC,CASSVGLFYGYTF
TRBJ1-6,once,-,TRBV5-1,TGCGCCAGCAGCTTGGCCGATAATTCACCCCTCCACTTT,CASSLADNSPLHF
TRBJ1-1,-,-,TRBV9,TGTGCCAGCAGCGGGACAGCTGAAATGAACACTGAAGCTTTCTTT,CASSGTAEMNTEAFF
TRBJ2-7,few,TRBD1,TRBV15,TGTGCCACCAGCAGTGGGGACAGTACCTACGAGCAGTACTTC,CATSSGDSTYEQYF
TRBJ1-3,-,-,TRBV7-9,TGTGCCAGCAGCTTAGCCGCACCGGGGTCCTCTGGAAACACCATATATTTT,CASSLAAPGSSGNTIYF
TRBJ1-6,few,-,TRBV19,TGTGCCAGTAGTATACAGGTCGCCAATTCACCCCTCCACTTT,CASSIQVANSPLHF
TRBJ1-2,-,TRBD1,TRBV3-1/TRBV3-2,TGTGCCAGCAGCCAACCGGGACAGGGTCCTGGCTACACCTTC,CASSQPGQGPGYTF
TRBJ2-1,-,TRBD2,TRBV9,TGTGCCAGCAGCGCACAAGGGGAACTAGCGGAGGGGAATGAGCAGTTCTTC,CASSAQGELAEGNEQFF
TRBJ2-3,-,TRBD2,TRBV7-2,TGTGCCAGCAGCTTAGGTCTAGCGGGGGGCGCGGCAGATACGCAGTATTTT,CASSLGLAGGAADTQYF
TRBJ1-5,-,TRBD1,TRBV19,TGTGCCAGTACCAGACAGGGGCTCGGCAATCAGCCCCAGCATTTT,CASTRQGLGNQPQHF
TRBJ1-4,-,-,TRBV2,TGTGCCAGCAGACGACGGGGTGCAACTAATGAAAAACTGTTTTTT,CASRRRGATNEKLFF
TRBJ2-1,-,TRBD2,TRBV7-9,TGTGCCAGCAGCTTGGCTAGCGGGACCTACAATGAGCAGTTCTTC,CASSLASGTYNEQFF
TRBJ2-4,-,-,TRBV10-3,TGTGCCATCAGTGAGTCCTTGGGGGCGGCCAAAAACATTCAGTATTTC,CAISESLGAAKNIQYF
TRBJ1-1,-,-,TRBV28,TGTGCCAGCAGTGAGCGACAGCCGAACACTGAAGCTTTCTTT,CASSERQPNTEAFF
TRBJ2-1,-,TRBD2,TRBV9,TGTGCCAGCAGCGTAGACAGCGGGAGTGGTTTTCATGAGCAGTTCTTC,CASSVDSGSGFHEQFF
TRBJ1-1,-,TRBD1,TRBV7-9,TGTGCCAGCAGCTTAAGGGCGCTGGGACAGTTGAACACTGAAGCTTTCTTT,CASSLRALGQLNTEAFF
TRBJ1-3,-,TRBD1,TRBV4-2,TGTGCCAGCAGCCAAGAAACGACAGGGCGAGGAAACACCATATATTTT,CASSQETTGRGNTIYF
TRBJ2-1,-,TRBD2,TRBV5-1,TGCGCCAGCCGACCGGGACTAGCGGGGCCGTCCTACAATGAGCAGTTCTTC,CASRPGLAGPSYNEQFF
TRBJ2-7,-,-,TRBV18,TGTGCCAGCTCACCTACTTCTGACGAGCAGTACTTC,CASSPTSDEQYF
TRBJ2-3,-,TRBD2,TRBV4-2,TGTGCCAGCAGCCAAGGGGCAGCGGGAGTCATGACAGATACGCAGTATTTT,CASSQGAAGVMTDTQYF
TRBJ2-2,-,-,TRBV12-5,TGTGCTAGTGGTTTCAGACTTAAGGCCGGGGAGCTGTTTTTT,CASGFRLKAGELFF
TRBJ2-6,-,-,TRBV11-3,TGTGCCAGCTCGAGCGGCCCCCCCGGATCTGGGGCCAACGTCCTGACTTTC,CASSSGPPGSGANVLTF
TRBJ1-2,few,-,TRBV6-5,TGTGCCACCCAAAGGGCTTCAGACAGATCCTATGGCTACACCTTC,CATQRASDRSYGYTF
TRBJ2-5,-,TRBD2,TRBV4-1,TGCGCCAGCAGCCAATTTGGGCTAGCGGGCGTGGAGACCCAGTACTTC,CASSQFGLAGVETQYF